A selection of T cell receptor beta chains follows, all from one sample in a study of shared clonotypes between healthy human individuals. Repertoires were generated with immunoSEQ multiplex PCR, while TCRdb's copy carries only in-frame clones and drops some. Found here are under 1,100,000 clones, 75% to 80% of them singletons; the top ten hold 0.61%. The sequenced material came from memory CD4+ T cells from PBMCs. The receptor source for this set is a man aged 18-30 years in good health. Some clones in this sample may be carry-over from other donors' samples. The CDR3 runs from the conserved cysteine through the conserved F or W. A D gene is named only where the DNA matches it firmly. Expanded clones are given a class, and other clones once, few, many or no size at all.

>16|NA|TRBJ2-6|TRBV5-6|NA
CASSFRGTSGANVLTF
TGTGCCAGCAGCTTTCGAGGGACCTCTGGGGCCAACGTCCTGACTTTC
>13|many|TRBJ1-5|TRBV15|NA
CATSKDRDQPQHF
TGTGCCACCAGCAAGGACCGAGATCAGCCCCAGCATTTT
>8|NA|TRBJ2-5|TRBV10-1|NA
CARETQYF
TGCGCCAGGGAGACCCAGTACTTC
>12|NA|TRBJ2-3|TRBV29-1|NA
CSAELHSDTQYF
TGCAGCGCTGAACTTCATTCAGATACGCAGTATTTT
>15|few|TRBJ1-1|TRBV18|TRBD1
CASSPRRTGLVEAFF
TGTGCCAGCTCACCACGTAGGACAGGTCTCGTCGAAGCTTTCTTT
>14|NA|TRBJ1-5|TRBV2|NA
CASSQTGGHQPQHF
TGTGCCAGCAGTCAGACAGGTGGGCATCAGCCCCAGCATTTT
>12|once|TRBJ1-5|TRBV5-8|NA
CASSPTGQPQHF
TGTGCCAGCAGCCCGACAGGTCAGCCCCAGCATTTT
>16|NA|TRBJ2-2|TRBV19|NA
CASNQVRTLNTGELFF
TGTGCCAGTAACCAAGTCAGAACCCTGAACACCGGGGAGCTGTTTTTT
>14|NA|TRBJ2-5|TRBV5-5|NA
CASSLFGIRETQYF
TGTGCCAGCAGCTTGTTCGGGATAAGAGAGACCCAGTACTTC
>18|NA|TRBJ2-7|TRBV27|TRBD2
CASSSLRAAGGRFYEQYF
TGTGCCAGCAGTTCCTTACGGGCCGCCGGCGGGAGGTTTTACGAGCAGTACTTC
>14|NA|TRBJ2-3|TRBV2|NA
CASTRSFSTDTQYF
TGTGCCAGCACCAGGAGTTTTAGCACAGATACGCAGTATTTT
>16|NA|TRBJ1-1|TRBV7-5|NA
CARSTTDRTSNTEAFF
TGTGCCAGAAGCACAACGGACAGAACCTCGAACACTGAAGCTTTCTTT
>14|NA|TRBJ2-3|TRBV4-3|TRBD1
CASSATGARDTQYF
TGCGCCAGCAGCGCGACAGGGGCAAGAGATACGCAGTATTTT
>18|NA|TRBJ2-1|TRBV27|TRBD2
CASSLTYRTSGRNNEQFF
TGTGCCAGCAGCCTTACCTACCGAACTAGCGGGAGGAACAATGAGCAGTTCTTC
>15|NA|TRBJ1-4|TRBV28|NA
CASSSSAATNEKLFF
TGTGCCAGCAGTTCCTCAGCTGCAACTAATGAAAAACTGTTTTTT
>16|NA|TRBJ2-1|TRBV5-3|TRBD2
CARTDTGLAGRNEQFF
TGTGCCAGAACAGATACGGGACTAGCGGGACGCAATGAGCAGTTCTTC
>12|NA|TRBJ2-7|TRBV6-1|NA
CASRRAPYEQYF
TGTGCCAGCAGACGGGCCCCCTACGAGCAGTACTTC
>17|NA|TRBJ1-5|TRBV2|TRBD1
CASSVGQGRSGNQPQHF
TGTGCCAGCAGCGTTGGACAGGGGCGGTCAGGCAATCAGCCCCAGCATTTT
>14|NA|TRBJ2-7|TRBV15|NA
CATSPPLRAYEQYF
TGTGCCACCAGCCCCCCCTTACGGGCCTACGAGCAGTACTTC
>12|few|TRBJ1-5|TRBV5-4|NA
CATSFRGQPQHF
TGTGCCACTTCCTTCCGGGGTCAGCCCCAGCATTTT
>16|NA|TRBJ2-3|TRBV7-2|NA
CASSLQTHSSTDTQYF
TGTGCCAGCAGCCTTCAGACCCATTCTAGCACAGATACGCAGTATTTT
>16|NA|TRBJ2-3|TRBV19|TRBD1
CASSISGQGATDTQYF
TGTGCCAGTAGTATATCCGGACAGGGGGCCACAGATACGCAGTATTTT
>12|NA|TRBJ2-7|TRBV5-1|NA
CASSSGHYEQYF
TGCGCCAGCAGCTCCGGTCACTACGAGCAGTACTTC
>15|NA|TRBJ2-2|TRBV2|NA
CASSRGSSVAGELFF
TGTGCCAGCAGTCGCGGTAGCTCCGTCGCCGGGGAGCTGTTTTTT
>14|few|TRBJ1-4|TRBV5-6|NA
CASSTGTTNEKLFF
TGTGCCAGCAGTACAGGGACCACTAATGAAAAACTGTTTTTT
>16|NA|TRBJ2-7|TRBV4-1|NA
CASSQPLRGGSYEQYF
TGCGCCAGCAGCCAACCTCTGAGGGGGGGTTCCTACGAGCAGTACTTC
>13|NA|TRBJ2-7|TRBV7-2|TRBD2
CASSSRRGGEQYF
TGTGCCAGCAGCTCGAGGCGGGGGGGAGAGCAGTACTTC
>14|NA|TRBJ2-3|TRBV7-3|TRBD2
CASSLTSGGVTQYF
TGTGCCAGCAGCTTAACTAGCGGGGGGGTTACGCAGTATTTT
>18|NA|TRBJ1-5|TRBV28|TRBD1
CASRGPGQGGGYNQPQHF
TGTGCCAGCAGGGGTCCGGGACAGGGGGGCGGATACAATCAGCCCCAGCATTTT
>16|NA|TRBJ1-4|TRBV27|TRBD1
CASSPWGTGESEKLFF
TGTGCCAGCAGTCCTTGGGGGACAGGGGAAAGTGAAAAACTGTTTTTT
>17|NA|TRBJ2-6|TRBV19|TRBD1
CASSYRGSLSGANVLTF
TGTGCCAGTAGTTACAGGGGATCTTTATCTGGGGCCAACGTCCTGACTTTC
>15|NA|TRBJ2-1|TRBV10-1|NA
CASSESAGTSGEQFF
TGCGCCAGCAGTGAGTCTGCGGGAACGAGTGGGGAGCAGTTCTTC
>11|once|TRBJ2-7|TRBV20-1|NA
CSATSADEQYF
TGCAGTGCTACGTCCGCAGACGAGCAGTACTTC
>15|NA|TRBJ2-1|TRBV28|NA
CASGTPSEGRRQQFF
TGTGCCAGCGGAACCCCGTCTGAGGGGCGCCGGCAGCAGTTCTTC
>13|NA|TRBJ1-1|TRBV4-1|NA
CASSQDRDAEAFF
TGCGCCAGCAGCCAAGATCGTGACGCGGAAGCTTTCTTT
>13|NA|TRBJ1-5|TRBV27|TRBD1
CASSPTGSQPQHF
TGTGCCAGCAGTCCGACAGGGAGTCAGCCCCAGCATTTT
>17|NA|TRBJ2-3|TRBV5-1|TRBD2
CASSQRTSGTGTDTQYF
TGCGCCAGCAGCCAACGGACTAGCGGGACCGGCACAGATACGCAGTATTTT
>15|NA|TRBJ1-2|TRBV4-3|TRBD1
CASSRLTGTDYGYTF
TGCGCCAGCAGCCGCTTAACCGGGACAGACTATGGCTACACCTTC
>14|once|TRBJ1-1|TRBV5-1|NA
CASSLLPGTTEAFF
TGCGCCAGCAGCTTGTTGCCAGGTACGACTGAAGCTTTCTTT
>13|NA|TRBJ1-4|TRBV5-4|NA
CASSLRGEEKLFF
TGTGCCAGCAGCTTGAGGGGGGAGGAAAAACTGTTTTTT
>14|NA|TRBJ1-4|TRBV28|NA
CASSYGQGYEKLFF
TGTGCCAGCAGTTACGGGCAGGGGTATGAAAAACTGTTTTTT
>14|NA|TRBJ2-2|TRBV30|TRBD1
CARNRDRGLGELFF
TGTGCCCGAAATCGGGACAGGGGGCTGGGGGAGCTGTTTTTT
>15|few|TRBJ1-1|TRBV7-8|NA
CASSLARATNTEAFF
TGTGCCAGCAGCTTAGCAAGGGCCACGAACACTGAAGCTTTCTTT
>12|NA|TRBJ2-2|TRBV7-2|NA
CASSSYGGELFF
TGTGCCAGCAGCTCTTATGGCGGGGAGCTGTTTTTT
>11|NA|TRBJ2-1|TRBV7-8|NA
CASSLVSEQFF
TGTGCCAGCAGCTTAGTATCCGAGCAGTTCTTC